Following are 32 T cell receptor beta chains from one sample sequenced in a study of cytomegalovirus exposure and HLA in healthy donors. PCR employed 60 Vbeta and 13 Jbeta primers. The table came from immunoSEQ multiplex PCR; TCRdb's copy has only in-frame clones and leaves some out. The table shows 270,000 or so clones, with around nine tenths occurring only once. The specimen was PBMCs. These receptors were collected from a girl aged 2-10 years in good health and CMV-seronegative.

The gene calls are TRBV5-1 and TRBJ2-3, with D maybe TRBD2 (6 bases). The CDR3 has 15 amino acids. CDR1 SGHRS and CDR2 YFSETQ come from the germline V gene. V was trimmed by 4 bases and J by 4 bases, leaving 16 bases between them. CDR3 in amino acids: CASSKTSDLPDTQYF. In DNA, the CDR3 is TGCGCCAGCAGCAAGACTAGTGATTTGCCAGATACGCAGTATTTT. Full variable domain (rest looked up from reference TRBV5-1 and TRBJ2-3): KAGVTQTPRYLIKTRGQQVTLSCSPISGHRSVSWYQQTPGQGLQFLFEYFSETQRNKGNFPGRFSGRQFSNSRSEMNVSTLELGDSALYLCASSKTSDLPDTQYFGPGTRLTVL.

The chain's CDR3 is CASSLAGTLGEQYF. DNA for the CDR3: TGTGCCAGCAGCTTGGCCGGGACTCTAGGAGAGCAGTACTTC. The chain is built from TRBV5-6 and TRBJ2-5; possible D gene TRBD2, 6 bases. This CDR3 has 14 residues. From germline, CDR1 is SGHDT and CDR2 YYEEEE. The V and J ends lost 0 bases and 11 bases respectively, with 17 bases between them.

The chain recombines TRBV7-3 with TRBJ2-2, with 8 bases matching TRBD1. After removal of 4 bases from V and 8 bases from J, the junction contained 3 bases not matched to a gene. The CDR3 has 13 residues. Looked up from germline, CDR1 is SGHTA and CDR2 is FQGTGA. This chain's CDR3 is CASSSTGEGELFF. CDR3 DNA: TGTGCCAGCAGCTCGACAGGGGAGGGGGAGCTGTTTTTT.

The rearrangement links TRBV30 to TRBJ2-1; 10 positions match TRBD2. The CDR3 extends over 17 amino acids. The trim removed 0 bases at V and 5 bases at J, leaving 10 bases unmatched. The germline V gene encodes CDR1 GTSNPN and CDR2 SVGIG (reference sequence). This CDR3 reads CAWSVARTSGWDNEQFF. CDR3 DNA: TGTGCCTGGAGTGTAGCTAGGACTAGCGGATGGGACAATGAGCAGTTCTTC.

The chain's CDR3 is CASSATGNEKLFF. As DNA, the CDR3 is TGTGCCAGCAGTGCGACGGGGAATGAAAAACTGTTTTTT. V and J are TRBV6-5 and TRBJ1-4; D gene unclear. V was trimmed by 5 bases and J by 5 bases, leaving 9 bases between them. This CDR3 region has 13 residues. From germline, CDR1 is MNHEY and CDR2 SVGAGI.

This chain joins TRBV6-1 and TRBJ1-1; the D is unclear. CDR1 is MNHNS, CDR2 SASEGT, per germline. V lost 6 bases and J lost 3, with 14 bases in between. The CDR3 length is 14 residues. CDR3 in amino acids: CASRGPLGYTEAFF. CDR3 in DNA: TGTGCCAGCAGGGGCCCCTTAGGTTACACTGAAGCTTTCTTT.

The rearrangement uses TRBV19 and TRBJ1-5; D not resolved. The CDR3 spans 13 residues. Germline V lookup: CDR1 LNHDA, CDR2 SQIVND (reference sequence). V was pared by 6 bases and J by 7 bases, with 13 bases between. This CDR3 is CASRAHGNQPQHF. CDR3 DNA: TGTGCCAGTAGGGCACACGGGAACCAGCCCCAGCATTTT.

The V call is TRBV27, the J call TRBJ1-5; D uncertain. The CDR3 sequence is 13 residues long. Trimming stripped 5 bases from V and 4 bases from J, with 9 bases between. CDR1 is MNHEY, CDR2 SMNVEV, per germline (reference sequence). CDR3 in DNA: TGTGCCAGCAGTAACAGTGAAAATCAGCCCCAGCATTTT. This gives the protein CASSNSENQPQHF.

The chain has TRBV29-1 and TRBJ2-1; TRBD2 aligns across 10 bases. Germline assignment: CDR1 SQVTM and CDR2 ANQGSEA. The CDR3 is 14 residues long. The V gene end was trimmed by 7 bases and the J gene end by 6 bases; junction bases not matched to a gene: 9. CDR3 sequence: CSAGRLAGSNEQFF. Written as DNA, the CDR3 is TGCAGCGCCGGTCGACTAGCGGGCTCCAATGAGCAGTTCTTC.

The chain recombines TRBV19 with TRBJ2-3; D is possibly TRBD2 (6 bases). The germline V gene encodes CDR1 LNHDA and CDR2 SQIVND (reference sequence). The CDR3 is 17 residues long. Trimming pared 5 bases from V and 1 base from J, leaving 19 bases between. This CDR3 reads CASSPDPGVRGTDTQYF. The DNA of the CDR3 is TGTGCCAGTAGTCCGGACCCGGGGGTACGGGGCACAGATACGCAGTATTTT.

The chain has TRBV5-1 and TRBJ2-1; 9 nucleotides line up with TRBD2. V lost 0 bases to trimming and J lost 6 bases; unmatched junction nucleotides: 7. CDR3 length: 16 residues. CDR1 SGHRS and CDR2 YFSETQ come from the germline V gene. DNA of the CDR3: TGCGCCAGCAGCTTGGGAGGAGCGGGGGGTTTCAATGAGCAGTTCTTC. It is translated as CASSLGGAGGFNEQFF.

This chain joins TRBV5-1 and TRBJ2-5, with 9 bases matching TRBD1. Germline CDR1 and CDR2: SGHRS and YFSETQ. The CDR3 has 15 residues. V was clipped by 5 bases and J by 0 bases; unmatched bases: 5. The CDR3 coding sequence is TGCGCCAGCAGGTCCGGGACAGGGTACCAAGAGACCCAGTACTTC. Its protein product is CASRSGTGYQETQYF.

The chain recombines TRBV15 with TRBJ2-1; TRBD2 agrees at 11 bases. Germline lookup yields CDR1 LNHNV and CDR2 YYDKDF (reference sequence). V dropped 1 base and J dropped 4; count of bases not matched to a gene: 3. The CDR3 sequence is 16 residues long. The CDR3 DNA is TGTGCCACCAGCAGAGGGGGACTAGCGGAGTACAATGAGCAGTTCTTC. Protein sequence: CATSRGGLAEYNEQFF.

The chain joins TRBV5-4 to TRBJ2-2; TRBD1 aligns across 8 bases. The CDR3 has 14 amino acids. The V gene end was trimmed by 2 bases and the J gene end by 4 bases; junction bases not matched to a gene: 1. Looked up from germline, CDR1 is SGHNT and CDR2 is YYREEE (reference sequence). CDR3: CASSFGQGTGELFF. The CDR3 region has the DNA TGTGCCAGCAGCTTTGGACAGGGCACCGGGGAGCTGTTTTTT.

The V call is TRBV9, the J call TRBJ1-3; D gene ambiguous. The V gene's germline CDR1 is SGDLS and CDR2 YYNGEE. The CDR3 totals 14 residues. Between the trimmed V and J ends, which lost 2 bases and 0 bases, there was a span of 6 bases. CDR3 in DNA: TGTGCCAGCAGCGTGGGCACCTCTGGAAACACCATATATTTT. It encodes CASSVGTSGNTIYF.

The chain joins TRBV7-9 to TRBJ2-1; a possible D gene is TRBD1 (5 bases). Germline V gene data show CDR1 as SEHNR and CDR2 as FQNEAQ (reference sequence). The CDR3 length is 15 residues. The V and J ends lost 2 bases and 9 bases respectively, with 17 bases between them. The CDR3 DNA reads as TGTGCCAGCAGCTTAAGGGGTGTTGGTTCCCGTGAGCAGTTCTTC. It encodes CASSLRGVGSREQFF.

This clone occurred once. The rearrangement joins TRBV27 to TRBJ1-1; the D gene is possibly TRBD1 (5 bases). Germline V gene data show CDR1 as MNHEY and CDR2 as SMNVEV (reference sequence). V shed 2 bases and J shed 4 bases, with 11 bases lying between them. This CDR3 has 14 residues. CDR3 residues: CASSLGERGTEAFF. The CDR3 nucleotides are TGTGCCAGCAGTTTAGGGGAAAGGGGCACTGAAGCTTTCTTT.

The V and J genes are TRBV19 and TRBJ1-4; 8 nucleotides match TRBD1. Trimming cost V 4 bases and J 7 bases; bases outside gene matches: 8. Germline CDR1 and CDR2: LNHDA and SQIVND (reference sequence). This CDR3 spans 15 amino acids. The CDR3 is CASSTSQGAVEKLFF. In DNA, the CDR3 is TGTGCCAGTAGTACCTCTCAGGGGGCGGTTGAAAAACTGTTTTTT.

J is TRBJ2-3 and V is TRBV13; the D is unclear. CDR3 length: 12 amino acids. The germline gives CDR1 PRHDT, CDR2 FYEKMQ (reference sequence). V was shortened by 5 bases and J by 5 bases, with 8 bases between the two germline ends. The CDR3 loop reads CASSRGRDTQYF. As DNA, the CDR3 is TGTGCCAGCAGCCGAGGAAGAGATACGCAGTATTTT.

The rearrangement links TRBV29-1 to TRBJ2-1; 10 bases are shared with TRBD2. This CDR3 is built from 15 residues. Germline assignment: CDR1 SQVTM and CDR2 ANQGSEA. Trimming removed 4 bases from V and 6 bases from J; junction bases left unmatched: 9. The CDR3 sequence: CSVAPGLADLNEQFF. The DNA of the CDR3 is TGCAGCGTTGCGCCCGGACTAGCGGACCTCAATGAGCAGTTCTTC.

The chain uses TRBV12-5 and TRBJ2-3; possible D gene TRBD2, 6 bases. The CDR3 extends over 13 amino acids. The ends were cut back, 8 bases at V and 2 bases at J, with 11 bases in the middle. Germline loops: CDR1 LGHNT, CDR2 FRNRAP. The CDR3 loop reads CASKPGDTDTQYF. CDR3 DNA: TGTGCTAGTAAACCGGGGGACACAGATACGCAGTATTTT. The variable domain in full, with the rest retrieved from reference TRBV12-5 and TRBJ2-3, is DARVTQTPRHKVTEMGQEVTMRCQPILGHNTVFWYRQTMMQGLELLAYFRNRAPLDDSGMPKDRFSAEMPDATLATLKIQPSEPRDSAVYFCASKPGDTDTQYFGPGTRLTVL.

The CDR3 region has the DNA TGTGCCAGCTCACCAGCGGGGACTGAAGCTTTCTTT. Translation gives CASSPAGTEAFF. The chain combines TRBV18 with TRBJ1-1; D ambiguous. CDR3 length: 12 residues. The germline CDR1 and CDR2 sequences are KGHSH and LQKENI. V was clipped by 2 bases and J by 5 bases, with 6 bases between them.

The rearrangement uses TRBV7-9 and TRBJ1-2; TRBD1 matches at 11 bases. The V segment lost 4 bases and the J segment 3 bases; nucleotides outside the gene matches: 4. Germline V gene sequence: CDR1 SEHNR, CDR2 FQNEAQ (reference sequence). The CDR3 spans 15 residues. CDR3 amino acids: CASSSRTGGDYGYTF. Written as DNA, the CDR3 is TGTGCCAGCAGCTCCCGGACAGGGGGCGACTATGGCTACACCTTC.

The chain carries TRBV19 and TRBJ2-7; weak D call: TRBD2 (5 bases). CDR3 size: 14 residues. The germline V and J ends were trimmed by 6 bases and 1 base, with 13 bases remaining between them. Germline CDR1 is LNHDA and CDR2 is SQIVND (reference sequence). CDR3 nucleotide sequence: TGTGCCAGTAGCCCCGTTTGGGAGTCCTACGAGCAGTACTTC. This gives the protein CASSPVWESYEQYF. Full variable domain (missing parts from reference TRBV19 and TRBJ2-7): DGGITQSPKYLFRKEGQNVTLSCEQNLNHDAMYWYRQDPGQGLRLIYYSQIVNDFQKGDIAEGYSVSREKKESFPLTVTSAQKNPTAFYLCASSPVWESYEQYFGPGTRLTVT.

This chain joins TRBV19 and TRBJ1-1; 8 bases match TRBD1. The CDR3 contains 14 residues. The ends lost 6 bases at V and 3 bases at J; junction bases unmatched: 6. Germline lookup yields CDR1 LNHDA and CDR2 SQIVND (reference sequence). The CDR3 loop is CASRIGQGHTEAFF. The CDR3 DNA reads TGTGCCAGTAGAATCGGACAGGGCCACACTGAAGCTTTCTTT.

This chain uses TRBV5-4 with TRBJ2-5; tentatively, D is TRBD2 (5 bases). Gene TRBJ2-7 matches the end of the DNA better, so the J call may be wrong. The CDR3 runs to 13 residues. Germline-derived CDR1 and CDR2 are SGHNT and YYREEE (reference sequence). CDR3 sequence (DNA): TGTGCCAGCAGCTTGGCAGGAGGTAACGAGCAGTACTTC. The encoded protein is CASSLAGGNEQYF.

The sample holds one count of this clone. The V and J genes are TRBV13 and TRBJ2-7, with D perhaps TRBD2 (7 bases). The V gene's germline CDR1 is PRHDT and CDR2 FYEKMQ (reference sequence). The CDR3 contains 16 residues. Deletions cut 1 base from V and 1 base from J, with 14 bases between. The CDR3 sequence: CASSLALRGRSYEQYF. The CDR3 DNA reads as TGTGCCAGCAGCTTAGCTCTGCGGGGGCGGTCCTACGAGCAGTACTTC.

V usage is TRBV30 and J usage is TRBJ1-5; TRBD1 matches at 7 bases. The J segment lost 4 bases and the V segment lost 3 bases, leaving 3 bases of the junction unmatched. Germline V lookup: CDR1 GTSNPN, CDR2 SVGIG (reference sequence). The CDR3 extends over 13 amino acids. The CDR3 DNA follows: TGTGCCTGGAGCCGGGGACAGAATCAGCCCCAGCATTTT. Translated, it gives CAWSRGQNQPQHF.

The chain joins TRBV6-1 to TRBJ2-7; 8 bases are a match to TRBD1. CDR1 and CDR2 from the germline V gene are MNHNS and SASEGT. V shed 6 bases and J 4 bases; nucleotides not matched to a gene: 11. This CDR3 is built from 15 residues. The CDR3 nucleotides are TGTGCCAGCAGCATTGACCGCGGACAGGGTTACGAGCAGTACTTC. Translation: CASSIDRGQGYEQYF.

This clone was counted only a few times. The CDR3 DNA reads as TGTGCCAGCAGCCCAACACAGGTCACCGGGGAGCTGTTTTTT. This codes for CASSPTQVTGELFF. This chain joins TRBV7-7 and TRBJ2-2, with D possibly matching TRBD1 (5 bases). There are 14 residues in the CDR3. Germline V gene data show CDR1 as SSHAT and CDR2 as FNYEAQ (reference sequence). Between the trimmed V and J ends, which lost 5 bases and 4 bases, there was a span of 11 bases.

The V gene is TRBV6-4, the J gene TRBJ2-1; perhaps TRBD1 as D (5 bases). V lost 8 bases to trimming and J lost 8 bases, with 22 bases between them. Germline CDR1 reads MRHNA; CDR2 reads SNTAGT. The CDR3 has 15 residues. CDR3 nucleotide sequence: TGTGCCAGCCCTCCTGGGCAGGGCGCTCAGTATGAGCAGTTCTTC. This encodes CASPPGQGAQYEQFF.

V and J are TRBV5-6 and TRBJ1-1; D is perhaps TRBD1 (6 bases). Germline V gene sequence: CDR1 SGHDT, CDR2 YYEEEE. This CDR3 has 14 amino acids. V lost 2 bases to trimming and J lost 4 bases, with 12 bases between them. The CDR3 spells CASSFQGPATEAFF. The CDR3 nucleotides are TGTGCCAGCAGCTTCCAGGGGCCGGCCACTGAAGCTTTCTTT. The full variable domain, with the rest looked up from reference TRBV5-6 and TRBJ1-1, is DAGVTQSPTHLIKTRGQQVTLRCSPKSGHDTVSWYQQALGQGPQFIFQYYEEEERQRGNFPDRFSGHQFPNYSSELNVNALLLGDSALYLCASSFQGPATEAFFGQGTRLTVV.